This T cell receptor beta chain was recorded in a study of T cells in tuberculosis. Study results and limitations: Selection depended on which cryopreserved specimens were available.

The time point denotes: new active TB diagnosis, blood taken before or within 7 days of starting treatment. Each donor contributed around 100,000 T cells on average, unsorted. Germline CDR1 reads GTSNPN; CDR2 reads SVGIG (reference sequence). Trimming left V 7 bases short and J 7 bases short, with 14 bases between. This CDR3 is built from 13 residues. In this sample, this clone turned up once. What it recognizes is unknown. Assay used: immunoSEQ multiplex PCR; TCRdb lists only in-frame clones, some missing. This table holds 20,000 to 25,000 clones, about 85% found once. The sample consisted of PBMCs, taken at tuberculosis diagnosis. The chain combines TRBV30 with TRBJ1-6; D not certain. The receptor comes from an adult with tuberculosis. The CDR3 sequence: CASGMGWNSPLHF. CDR3 DNA sequence: TGTGCCTCCGGGATGGGGTGGAATTCACCCCTCCACTTT.